This T cell receptor (beta chain) comes out of a study of cytomegalovirus exposure and HLA in healthy donors. Study findings and constraints: Immune exposure information comprised only CMV serostatus. Despite most TCR sequences being rare, some public TCRs occurred in many donors.

PCR employed 60 Vbeta and 13 Jbeta primers. Clones were sequenced by immunoSEQ multiplex PCR, and TCRdb holds only the in-frame ones, with some missing. The repertoire holds more than 150,000 clones, with over 80% as singletons. As regards this clone: Its antigen remains unknown.

The germline gives CDR1 MDHEN, CDR2 SYDVKM. The CDR3 runs 15 residues. Trimming cost V 6 bases and J 5 bases; bases outside gene matches: 10. The specimen was PBMCs. The V and J genes are TRBV28 and TRBJ2-7; 10 bases fit TRBD1. The TCR comes from a man between 50 and 59 years old in good health and CMV-seronegative. The CDR3 sequence: CASRQSGTGVDEQYF. CDR3 in DNA: TGTGCCAGCAGACAATCCGGGACAGGGGTTGACGAGCAGTACTTC.